These 10 T cell receptor beta chains share one sample of origin, sequenced in a study of blood T cells in healthy people across ages. Combining a sample-barcoded 5' primer with a J-beta primer mix, a second PCR ran for 7 to 11 cycles. One entry per CDR3 protein results from TCRdb running MiXCR on the 5' RACE reads. The sample includes around 650,000 distinct CDR3 sequences, approximately 31% of them seen just once. The sample taken for sequencing was blood. These receptors were obtained from an elderly woman in good health.

This clonotype was found many times. The V and J genes are TRBV5-1 and TRBJ2-7; no clear D. This CDR3 is built from 14 residues. The V end was cut by 1 base, the J end by 0 bases, with 8 bases between. CDR1 is SGHRS, CDR2 YFSETQ, per germline. Here the CDR3 DNA reads TGCGCCAGCAGCTTGTTACTGACCTCCTACGAGCAGTACTTC. This translates into CASSLLLTSYEQYF.

This clonotype was seen repeatedly, ten times or more. The V call is TRBV18, the J call TRBJ2-6, with D perhaps matching TRBD2 (5 bases). This CDR3 comprises 16 residues. Germline loops: CDR1 KGHSH, CDR2 LQKENI. Trimming pared 0 bases from V and 2 bases from J, leaving 8 bases between. CDR3 nucleotides: TGTGCCAGCTCACCACCGTACGGGGCTGGGGCCAACGTCCTGACTTTC. Encoded protein: CASSPPYGAGANVLTF.

The CDR3 DNA is TGCGCCACCCGACCAGGGGGCGACTATGGCTACACCTTC. It specifies CATRPGGDYGYTF. The V gene is TRBV5-1, the J gene TRBJ1-2; 8 bases match TRBD1. The CDR3 extends over 13 amino acids. Germline V gives CDR1 SGHRS, CDR2 YFSETQ. Trimming at V came to 9 bases and at J to 3 bases, leaving 7 bases not matched to a gene. The full variable domain, in which reference TRBV5-1 and TRBJ1-2 provide the parts outside the CDR3, is KAGVTQTPRYLIKTRGQQVTLSCSPISGHRSVSWYQQTPGQGLQFLFEYFSETQRNKGNFPGRFSGRQFSNSRSEMNVSTLELGDSALYLCATRPGGDYGYTFGSGTRLTVV.

In this sample, this clonotype turned up many times. At one boundary the junction diverges from the germline segment, which might be a read error. The chain links TRBV28 to TRBJ1-2; D perhaps matches TRBD1 (5 bases). Germline values: CDR1 MDHEN, CDR2 SYDVKM. The CDR3 contains 16 residues. Written as DNA, the CDR3 is TGTGCCAGCAGTCCGCTCGGTGGAGTTAGGGACTACGGCTACACCTTC. Residues: CASSPLGGVRDYGYTF.

At least ten counts were recorded for this clonotype. The gene calls are TRBV6-1 and TRBJ1-2, with TRBD1 as a possible D gene (5 bases). The CDR3 has 14 amino acids. Trimming left V 5 bases short and J 7 bases short, with 17 bases between. Looked up from germline, CDR1 is MNHNS and CDR2 is SASEGT. As DNA, the CDR3 is TGTGCCAGCAGTCAATCGGAGGGTAGGGGTGGCTACACCTTC. This sequence encodes CASSQSEGRGGYTF.

Concerning this clonotype itself: This sequence may be a read error, since a much larger clone differs from it by one base. The gene calls are TRBV29-1 and TRBJ2-3, with TRBD1 as a possible D gene (5 bases). Germline V gene data show CDR1 as SQVTM and CDR2 as ANQGSEA. Trimming removed 4 bases from V and 5 bases from J, with 16 bases in between. The CDR3 length is 14 residues. CDR3 coding DNA: TGCAGCGTTGGGAAGGGGCGTTTACGAGATACGCAGTATTTT. Protein sequence: CSVGKGRLRDTQYF.

This clonotype was observed many times. J is TRBJ2-1 and V is TRBV24-1, with 8 bases identical to TRBD2. J lost 8 bases, V lost 9 bases, and 11 bases had no gene match. Germline V lookup: CDR1 KGHDR, CDR2 SFDVKD. This CDR3 has 14 amino acids. The CDR3 reads CATDSGGPLYEQFF. In DNA, the CDR3 is TGTGCCACCGATTCGGGGGGGCCGCTGTATGAGCAGTTCTTC.

This clonotype occurred many times. The chain employs TRBV10-3 and TRBJ2-6; 8 nucleotides line up with TRBD1. With V trimmed by 6 bases and J by 2 bases, 9 bases remained unmatched. The V gene's germline CDR1 is ENHRY and CDR2 SYGVKD. The length of the CDR3 is 17 residues. The CDR3 bases are TGTGCCATCAGCCTGCAGATACAGGGGGCTGGGGCCAACGTCCTGACTTTC. It codes for CAISLQIQGAGANVLTF.

In this sample, this clonotype turned up many times. The chain couples TRBV20-1 to TRBJ2-7; TRBD1 agrees at 8 bases. V was pared by 2 bases and J by 2 bases, with 5 bases of the junction left unmatched. This CDR3 spans 14 amino acids. The germline V gene has CDR1 DFQATT and CDR2 SNEGSKA (reference sequence). The CDR3 region is CSARPGTGPYEQYF. CDR3 bases: TGCAGTGCTAGACCAGGGACAGGCCCCTACGAGCAGTACTTC.

In its sample, this clonotype was seen once. The chain carries TRBV7-2 and TRBJ1-2; 8 bases match TRBD1. Germline assignment: CDR1 SGHTA and CDR2 FQGNSA. J lost 1 base, V lost 5 bases, and 9 bases had no gene match. The CDR3 is 16 amino acids. The CDR3 is CASSTQGQVFNYGYTF. The CDR3 DNA is TGTGCCAGCAGCACCCAGGGACAGGTCTTTAACTATGGCTACACCTTC.